The clone carrying this T cell receptor beta chain was seen just once. CDR1 is SEHNR, CDR2 FQNEAQ, per germline (reference sequence). With V trimmed by 5 bases and J by 2 bases, 5 bases remained unmatched. The CDR3 sequence is 15 residues long. The repertoire was sequenced with immunoSEQ multiplex PCR; TCRdb's copy has only in-frame clones and lacks some. This table holds some 80,000 clones, about 94% found once. This entry is derived from a study of T cell changes during pregnancy in multiple sclerosis. This TCR derives from a female donor with multiple sclerosis, enrolled in a pregnancy study. The sample here was CD4+ T cells from peripheral blood mononuclear cells, taken after pregnancy. The chain couples TRBV7-9 to TRBJ1-5; 8 nucleotides agree with TRBD1. The CDR3 loop reads CASSTGTGGNQPQHF. The CDR3 DNA is TGTGCCAGCAGCACCGGGACAGGCGGCAATCAGCCCCAGCATTTT.